The rows below give T cell receptor beta chains drawn from one sample of a study of shared clonotypes between healthy human individuals. Measured with immunoSEQ multiplex PCR; TCRdb has only the in-frame clones, and not every one. Here the sample spans about 1.5 million clones, 95% to 99% being singletons. The sequenced sample consisted of naive CD4+ T cells sorted from blood. Receptors originate from a man between 25 and 39 years old in good health. The CDR3 runs from the conserved cysteine through the conserved F or W. A D gene is named only where the DNA matches it firmly. Size tells how often a clone was seen (once, few, many) or the class of an expanded clone, and some rows leave it out.

j_gene | abundance | v_gene | len | d_gene | CDR3aa | CDR3nt
TRBJ2-1 | NA | TRBV5-1 | 16 | NA | CASSLRVASSYNEQFF | TGCGCCAGCAGCCTCCGGGTAGCTAGCTCCTACAATGAGCAGTTCTTC
TRBJ1-4 | NA | TRBV29-1 | 13 | NA | CSVRRATNEKLFF | TGCAGCGTAAGGAGAGCAACTAATGAAAAACTGTTTTTT
TRBJ2-7 | NA | TRBV2 | 14 | TRBD1 | CAQEIGQGAYEQYF | TGTGCCCAAGAGATTGGCCAGGGGGCTTACGAGCAGTACTTC
TRBJ2-3 | once | TRBV27 | 15 | NA | CASSFGDPRADTQYF | TGTGCCAGCAGTTTCGGGGATCCCAGGGCAGATACGCAGTATTTT
TRBJ2-7 | NA | TRBV29-1 | 13 | TRBD2 | CSVVTSGTYEQYF | TGCAGCGTTGTTACTAGCGGAACCTACGAGCAGTACTTC
TRBJ2-3 | NA | TRBV5-1 | 16 | TRBD1 | CASADRGPRFTDTQYF | TGCGCCAGCGCGGACAGGGGGCCCAGGTTCACAGATACGCAGTATTTT
TRBJ2-1 | NA | TRBV5-1 | 18 | TRBD2 | CASSLSASGRGVHNEQFF | TGCGCCAGCAGCTTGTCGGCTAGCGGGAGGGGAGTACACAATGAGCAGTTCTTC
TRBJ2-7 | NA | TRBV28 | 15 | TRBD2 | CASSFSGLAAYEQYF | TGTGCCAGCAGTTTCTCGGGACTAGCGGCCTACGAGCAGTACTTC
TRBJ2-2 | NA | TRBV7-7 | 14 | NA | CASSPKDPGGELFF | TGTGCTAGCAGCCCCAAAGACCCGGGCGGGGAGCTGTTTTTT
TRBJ2-4 | NA | TRBV5-4 | 14 | TRBD1 | CAIGTDPAKNIQYF | TGTGCCATAGGGACAGACCCAGCCAAAAACATTCAGTACTTC
TRBJ2-1 | NA | TRBV14 | 13 | NA | CASSQELKEWQFF | TGTGCCAGCAGCCAAGAATTGAAGGAATGGCAGTTCTTC
TRBJ2-5 | NA | TRBV5-1 | 16 | NA | CASSLWPGRAQQTQYF | TGCGCCAGCAGCTTGTGGCCGGGACGGGCTCAACAGACCCAGTACTTC
TRBJ2-7 | NA | TRBV6-5 | 15 | NA | CASSYRFRVHDEQYF | TGTGCCAGCAGTTACCGTTTCAGGGTTCACGACGAGCAGTACTTC
TRBJ2-5 | NA | TRBV5-1 | 14 | TRBD2 | CASSYGLAEETQYF | TGCGCCAGCAGCTACGGACTAGCGGAAGAGACCCAGTACTTC
TRBJ1-2 | NA | TRBV5-4 | 13 | NA | CASSSSGSYGYTF | TGTGCCAGCAGCTCCTCAGGGAGCTATGGCTACACCTTC
TRBJ2-2 | NA | TRBV28 | 14 | NA | CASSLAGAIGELFF | TGTGCCAGCAGTTTGGCAGGGGCGATCGGGGAGCTGTTTTTT
TRBJ2-7 | NA | TRBV5-1 | 14 | NA | CASSPPGVPYEQYF | TGCGCCAGCAGCCCCCCGGGGGTTCCCTACGAGCAGTACTTC
TRBJ2-7 | NA | TRBV9 | 14 | NA | CASSVMGLNSEQYF | TGTGCCAGCAGCGTTATGGGGTTGAATTCCGAGCAGTACTTC
TRBJ2-1 | NA | TRBV9 | 15 | NA | CASSEGPITYNEQFF | TGTGCCAGCAGCGAAGGACCCATCACCTACAATGAGCAGTTCTTC
TRBJ2-7 | NA | TRBV28 | 14 | NA | CASSSPGLRYEQYF | TGTGCCAGCAGTTCCCCGGGACTTCGCTACGAGCAGTACTTC
TRBJ1-2 | NA | TRBV5-1 | 15 | TRBD1 | CASSRTGGKDYGYTF | TGCGCCAGCAGCAGGACAGGGGGAAAGGACTATGGCTACACCTTC
TRBJ1-1 | NA | TRBV7-9 | 16 | TRBD1 | CASSSRTGAGGTEAFF | TGTGCCAGCAGCTCAAGGACAGGGGCGGGCGGCACTGAAGCTTTCTTT
TRBJ2-7 | NA | TRBV5-1 | 14 | NA | CASSPRERVLEQYF | TGCGCCAGCAGCCCCCGGGAGCGGGTTTTGGAGCAGTACTTC
TRBJ1-2 | NA | TRBV28 | 14 | TRBD1 | CASSLGQGNYGYTF | TGTGCCAGCAGTTTGGGACAGGGGAACTATGGCTACACCTTC
TRBJ2-7 | NA | TRBV5-4 | 14 | NA | CASSTYRETNEQYF | TGTGCCAGCAGCACTTACAGGGAAACAAACGAGCAGTACTTC
TRBJ1-2 | NA | TRBV28 | 15 | NA | CASRPGTARLIGYTF | TGTGCCAGCAGACCCGGGACGGCGCGATTGATTGGCTACACCTTC
TRBJ1-2 | NA | TRBV14 | 13 | NA | CASSQRANYGYTF | TGTGCCAGCAGCCAAAGGGCTAACTATGGCTACACCTTC
TRBJ2-1 | NA | TRBV27 | 15 | TRBD1 | CASSPRDRVRNEQFF | TGTGCCAGCAGTCCCCGGGACAGGGTGAGGAATGAGCAGTTCTTC
TRBJ1-5 | NA | TRBV28 | 18 | TRBD1 | CASSLIWAGGFSNQPQHF | TGTGCCAGCAGTTTGATTTGGGCAGGGGGTTTTAGCAATCAGCCCCAGCATTTT
TRBJ2-2 | NA | TRBV2 | 17 | NA | CASTLDSVGRPTGELFF | TGTGCCAGCACCCTCGACTCCGTGGGGCGCCCCACCGGGGAGCTGTTTTTT
TRBJ1-2 | NA | TRBV30 | 13 | NA | CAWIEQYGYGYTF | TGTGCCTGGATAGAGCAGTACGGCTATGGCTACACCTTC
TRBJ2-7 | once | TRBV5-1 | 16 | TRBD1 | CASSWSGDRGSYEQYF | TGCGCCAGCAGCTGGTCGGGTGACAGGGGATCCTACGAGCAGTACTTC
TRBJ1-3 | NA | TRBV11-2 | 14 | NA | CASSTRHSGNTIYF | TGTGCCAGCAGCACGAGACATTCTGGAAACACCATATATTTT
TRBJ1-1 | once | TRBV6-6 | 12 | NA | CASTLRDTEAFF | TGTGCCAGCACCCTACGGGACACTGAAGCTTTCTTT
TRBJ2-1 | once | TRBV7-8 | 15 | NA | CASSLVLGPYNEQFF | TGTGCCAGCAGCTTAGTACTAGGTCCCTACAATGAGCAGTTCTTC
TRBJ2-5 | NA | TRBV19 | 14 | NA | CASSPGTGQETQYF | TGTGCCAGTAGTCCCGGGACCGGACAAGAGACCCAGTACTTC
TRBJ2-7 | NA | TRBV5-1 | 16 | TRBD2 | CASSFPGEGSTYEQYF | TGCGCCAGCAGCTTTCCTGGGGAGGGATCGACCTACGAGCAGTACTTC
TRBJ1-4 | NA | TRBV28 | 15 | NA | CASSFPGATNEKLFF | TGTGCCAGCAGTTTTCCGGGTGCAACTAATGAAAAACTGTTTTTT
TRBJ2-3 | NA | TRBV9 | 16 | NA | CASSVASSVGVDTQYF | TGTGCCAGCAGCGTAGCTTCAAGCGTGGGGGTAGATACGCAGTATTTT
TRBJ2-1 | once | TRBV19 | 17 | NA | CASSTPPHHSQTGVQFF | TGTGCCAGTAGCACGCCTCCCCACCACAGCCAGACCGGTGTGCAGTTCTTC
TRBJ2-7 | NA | TRBV11-2 | 15 | NA | CASSLVFGNPYEQYF | TGTGCCAGCAGCTTAGTTTTCGGGAACCCCTACGAGCAGTACTTC
TRBJ2-7 | NA | TRBV5-4 | 14 | TRBD1 | CASSLAGQVGEQYF | TGTGCCAGCAGCTTGGCCGGACAGGTAGGGGAGCAGTACTTC
TRBJ2-7 | NA | TRBV19 | 15 | NA | CASSMTRSLGYEQYF | TGTGCCAGTAGTATGACTAGGTCTCTTGGTTACGAGCAGTACTTC
TRBJ1-1 | once | TRBV10-3 | 12 | NA | CAISEGTEKAFF | TGTGCCATCAGTGAGGGCACCGAGAAAGCTTTCTTT
TRBJ2-1 | NA | TRBV5-1 | 16 | NA | CASIPHLSEPYNEQFF | TGCGCCAGCATTCCCCATCTTTCGGAGCCCTACAATGAGCAGTTCTTC
TRBJ2-2 | NA | TRBV5-1 | 14 | NA | CASSLRGHTGELFF | TGCGCCAGCAGCTTACGGGGGCACACCGGGGAGCTGTTTTTT